The 17 T cell receptor beta chains below come from one sample, sequenced in a study of blood T cells in healthy people across ages. The second PCR ran roughly 6 to 12 cycles with a sample-barcoded 5' primer and J-beta primers. TCRdb reanalysed the 5' RACE reads using MiXCR and keeps one entry per CDR3 protein. Counted here are over 1.5 million distinct CDR3 sequences, around 48% occurring once; the ten biggest clones make up over 2%. What was sequenced was blood. These receptors originate from a woman between 35 and 50 years old in good health.

A remark on this clonotype: A read error may produce the germline difference seen at one junction end. The V gene is TRBV14, the J gene TRBJ1-2; D might be TRBD1 (5 bases). Per the germline V gene, CDR1 is SGHDN and CDR2 is FVKESK. The CDR3 sequence is 14 residues long. CDR3 region: CASNQDGGLCGYTF. CDR3 sequence (DNA): TGTGCCAGCAACCAAGATGGGGGTCTCTGTGGCTACACCTTC.

The chain carries TRBV27 and TRBJ1-4; 9 bases match TRBD1. Germline V gene sequence: CDR1 MNHEY, CDR2 SMNVEV (reference sequence). The V and J ends lost 5 bases and 8 bases, in that order; junction bases with no gene match: 9. CDR3 length: 15 amino acids. The CDR3 sequence is CASSGNRGRGEKLFF. The CDR3 nucleotides are TGTGCCAGCAGTGGCAACAGGGGGCGAGGAGAAAAACTGTTTTTT.

The V and J genes are TRBV20-1 and TRBJ2-1, with 12 bases that match TRBD2. With V trimmed by 6 bases and J by 10 bases, 10 bases remained unmatched. Germline loops: CDR1 DFQATT, CDR2 SNEGSKA (reference sequence). CDR3 length equals 14 residues. The CDR3 sequence: CSAPRGLAGGEQFF. For the CDR3, the DNA is TGCAGTGCCCCCCGAGGGCTAGCGGGGGGGGAGCAGTTCTTC.

V gene TRBV6-6 combines with J gene TRBJ2-1; 8 bases are shared with TRBD2. Germline V gene data show CDR1 as MNHNY and CDR2 as SVGAGI (reference sequence). The CDR3 is 17 amino acids. V lost 4 bases, J lost 7 bases, and 15 bases stayed unmatched. The CDR3 reads CASSSKGGTRTKNEQFF. CDR3 DNA sequence: TGTGCCAGCAGTTCCAAGGGGGGGACTAGAACGAAAAATGAGCAGTTCTTC.

In its sample, this clonotype was seen once. J is TRBJ2-7 and V is TRBV12-3 or TRBV12-4; 7 positions agree with TRBD2. The CDR3 loop spans 14 amino acids. Trimming removed 5 bases from V and 5 bases from J; junction bases left unmatched: 9. This CDR3 reads CASSRILAPHEQYF. In nucleotides, the CDR3 is TGTGCCAGCAGTAGGATACTAGCGCCCCACGAGCAGTACTTC.

This clonotype was seen only a few times. V is TRBV29-1 and J is TRBJ2-1, with 8 bases identical to TRBD1. The V gene's germline CDR1 is SQVTM and CDR2 ANQGSEA. The junction had 9 bases not matched to a gene; V was cut back by 8 bases and J by 3 bases. CDR3 length: 14 amino acids. CDR3 sequence: CSQRTGNIYNEQFF. In nucleotides, the CDR3 is TGCAGCCAAAGGACAGGGAACATCTACAATGAGCAGTTCTTC.

The CDR3 region is CASSPNQDRVQETQYF. The DNA of the CDR3 is TGTGCCAGCAGCCCCAATCAGGACAGGGTTCAAGAGACCCAGTACTTC. V and J are TRBV7-9 and TRBJ2-5; 8 nucleotides line up with TRBD1. This CDR3 spans 16 amino acids. V shed 5 bases, J shed 2 bases, and the junction held 10 bases outside the gene matches. The germline V gene has CDR1 SEHNR and CDR2 FQNEAQ (reference sequence).

The sample holds a few counts of this clonotype. The gene calls are TRBV29-1 and TRBJ2-7, with a tentative D call TRBD2 (6 bases). V was cut by 1 base and J by 7 bases, with 11 bases left in between. Germline V gives CDR1 SQVTM, CDR2 ANQGSEA. The CDR3 is 12 residues long. Here the CDR3 DNA reads TGCAGCGTTGAAGTGGACTACAATGAGCAGTACTTC. This codes for CSVEVDYNEQYF.

The CDR3 coding sequence is TGTGCCAGCAGCTTAGCGCCCCAGGGGGCTTTTGAGCAGTACTTC. Encoded protein: CASSLAPQGAFEQYF. The chain recombines TRBV7-2 with TRBJ2-7; 8 nucleotides line up with TRBD1. Germline-derived CDR1 and CDR2 are SGHTA and FQGNSA. V shed 0 bases and J 7 bases; nucleotides not matched to a gene: 8. This CDR3 region has 15 residues.

The chain employs TRBV7-8 and TRBJ1-5, with TRBD1 matching over 8 bases. Germline CDR1 SGHVS, CDR2 FQNEAQ. The CDR3 contains 15 residues. Losses at the gene ends were 0 bases for V and 7 bases for J; bases not matched to a gene: 5. The CDR3 spells CASSLAPGGGQPQHF. For the CDR3, the DNA is TGTGCCAGCAGCTTAGCGCCAGGGGGCGGCCAGCCCCAGCATTTT. The whole variable domain, remainder taken from reference TRBV7-8 and TRBJ1-5, is GAGVSQSPRYKVAKRGQDVALRCDPISGHVSLFWYQQALGQGPEFLTYFQNEAQLDKSGLPSDRFFAERPEGSVSTLKIQRTQQEDSAVYLCASSLAPGGGQPQHFGDGTRLSIL.

V usage is TRBV5-1 and J usage is TRBJ2-5; 9 positions agree with TRBD1. The end of the DNA is better explained by TRBJ2-7, so the J call may be wrong. The CDR3 contains 14 residues. From germline, CDR1 is SGHRS and CDR2 YFSETQ. DNA for the CDR3: TGCGCCAGCAGCCCCGGGACAGGGCCTTCCGAGCAGTACTTC. Translated, it gives CASSPGTGPSEQYF.

The gene calls are TRBV7-3 and TRBJ1-2; tentative D call: TRBD1 (5 bases). V gave up 2 bases and J gave up 7 bases, with 17 bases separating them. Germline V lookup: CDR1 SGHTA, CDR2 FQGTGA. This CDR3 spans 15 amino acids. The DNA of the CDR3 is TGTGCCAGCAGCTTAGCCCCGGGGTCTGGGGGTGGCTACACCTTC. Translating it yields CASSLAPGSGGGYTF.

The chain employs TRBV7-2 and TRBJ1-4, with D possibly matching TRBD1 (6 bases). V lost 1 base and J lost 7, with 13 bases in between. This CDR3 comprises 15 residues. Per germline, CDR1 SGHTA and CDR2 FQGNSA. CDR3 protein: CASSLDYRVGEKLFF. CDR3 DNA: TGTGCCAGCAGCTTAGACTACAGGGTCGGTGAAAAACTGTTTTTT.

CDR3 in DNA: TGTGCCAGCGGCGAACAGGGGTCGATAGCCAAAAACATTCAGTACTTC. Protein sequence: CASGEQGSIAKNIQYF. The chain recombines TRBV6-2 or TRBV6-3 with TRBJ2-4, with 7 bases identical to TRBD1. The CDR3 is 16 amino acids. The V and J ends lost 8 bases and 0 bases, in that order; junction bases with no gene match: 10. Germline V gene sequence: CDR1 MNHEY, CDR2 SVGEGT.

This clonotype has more than one count but fewer than ten. The genes are TRBV11-2 and TRBJ2-1, with D possibly matching TRBD1 (5 bases). Trimming shortened V by 7 bases and J by 3 bases, and 7 bases separated the two germline ends. Germline V CDR1 and CDR2: SGHAT, FQNNGV. The CDR3 consists of 12 residues. CDR3 amino acids: CASTDNYNEQFF. In nucleotides, the CDR3 is TGTGCCAGCACGGACAACTACAATGAGCAGTTCTTC. The variable domain in full, completed from reference TRBV11-2 and TRBJ2-1, reads EAGVAQSPRYKIIEKRQSVAFWCNPISGHATLYWYQQILGQGPKLLIQFQNNGVVDDSQLPKDRFSAERLKGVDSTLKIQPAKLEDSAVYLCASTDNYNEQFFGPGTRLTVL.

The J gene is TRBJ2-5, the V gene TRBV20-1; 8 bases align to TRBD2. Trimming at V came to 6 bases and at J to 6 bases, leaving 6 bases not matched to a gene. In germline, CDR1 is DFQATT, CDR2 SNEGSKA (reference sequence). The CDR3 extends over 12 amino acids. In DNA form, the CDR3 reads TGCAGTGCGGCGGGACTAGGGAAGACCCAGTACTTC. Residues: CSAAGLGKTQYF.

CDR3 in DNA: TGTGCCAGCAGTCCGGGACGGACCTCGAACACCGGGGAGCTGTTTTTT. It yields the protein CASSPGRTSNTGELFF. The J gene is TRBJ2-2, the V gene TRBV27; D may correspond to TRBD1 or TRBD2 (5 bases each). Germline CDR1 is MNHEY and CDR2 is SMNVEV (reference sequence). Trimming stripped 5 bases from V and 0 bases from J, with 13 bases between. CDR3 length equals 16 residues.